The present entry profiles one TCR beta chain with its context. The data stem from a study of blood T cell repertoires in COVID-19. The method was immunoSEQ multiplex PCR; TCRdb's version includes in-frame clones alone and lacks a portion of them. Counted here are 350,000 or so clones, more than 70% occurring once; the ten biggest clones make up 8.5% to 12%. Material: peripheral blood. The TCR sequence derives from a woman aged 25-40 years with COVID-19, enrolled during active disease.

CDR3 loop: CASSFAASVSEQYF. CDR3 bases: TGTGCCAGCAGCTTTGCGGCTTCTGTCTCCGAGCAGTACTTC. V usage is TRBV7-9 and J usage is TRBJ2-7; no definite D call. Trimming removed 3 bases at V and 6 bases at J, with 15 bases between. CDR3 length: 14 residues. In germline, CDR1 is SEHNR, CDR2 FQNEAQ (reference sequence).